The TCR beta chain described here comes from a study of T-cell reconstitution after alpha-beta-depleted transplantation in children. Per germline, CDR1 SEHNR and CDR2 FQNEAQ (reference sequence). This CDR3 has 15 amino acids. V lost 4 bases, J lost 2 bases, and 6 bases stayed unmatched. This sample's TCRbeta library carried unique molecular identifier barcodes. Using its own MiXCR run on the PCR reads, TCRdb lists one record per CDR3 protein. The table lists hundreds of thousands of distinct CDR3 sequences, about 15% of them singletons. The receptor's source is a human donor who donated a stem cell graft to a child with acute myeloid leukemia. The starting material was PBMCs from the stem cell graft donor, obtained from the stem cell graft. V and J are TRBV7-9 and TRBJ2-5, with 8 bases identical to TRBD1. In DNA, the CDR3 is TGTGCCAGCAGCTCAATTCACAGGGGGCAAGAGACCCAGTACTTC. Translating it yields CASSSIHRGQETQYF.